The T cell receptor beta chain under discussion was sequenced for a study of cytomegalovirus exposure and HLA in healthy donors. V was clipped by 5 bases and J by 5 bases; unmatched bases: 10. In germline, CDR1 is SEHNR, CDR2 FQNEAQ (reference sequence). This CDR3 spans 15 amino acids. Amplification used 60 Vbeta primers and 13 Jbeta primers. The assay was immunoSEQ multiplex PCR, and TCRdb's table has in-frame clones only and misses some. In all, the sample yields about 130,000 clones. The sequence was collected from a man aged 18 to 30 in good health and CMV-seronegative. The rearrangement links TRBV7-9 to TRBJ2-7; 9 bases are a match to TRBD2. Sequencing was done on a sample of PBMCs. The CDR3 loop reads CASSARPGLAHEQYF. The CDR3 bases are TGTGCCAGCAGCGCCCGCCCGGGACTAGCCCACGAGCAGTACTTC.